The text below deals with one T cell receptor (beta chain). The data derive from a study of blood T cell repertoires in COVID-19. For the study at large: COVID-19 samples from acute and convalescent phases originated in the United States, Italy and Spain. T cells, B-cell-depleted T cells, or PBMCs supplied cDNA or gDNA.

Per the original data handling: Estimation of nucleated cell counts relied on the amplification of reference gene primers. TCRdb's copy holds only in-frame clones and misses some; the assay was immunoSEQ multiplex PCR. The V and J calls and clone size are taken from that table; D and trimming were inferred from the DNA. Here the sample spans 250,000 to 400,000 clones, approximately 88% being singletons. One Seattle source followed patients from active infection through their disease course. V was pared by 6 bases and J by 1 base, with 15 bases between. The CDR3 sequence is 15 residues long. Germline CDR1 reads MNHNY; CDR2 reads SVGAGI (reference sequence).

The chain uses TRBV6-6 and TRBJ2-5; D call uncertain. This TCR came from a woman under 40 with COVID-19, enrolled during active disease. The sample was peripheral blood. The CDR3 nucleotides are TGTGCCAGCAGCTACCCCAGAGGTACCCAAGAGACCCAGTACTTC. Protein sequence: CASSYPRGTQETQYF.